The source of this T cell receptor (beta chain) is a study of identical twins. CDR3 length: 16 amino acids. V shed 0 bases, J shed 1 base, and the junction held 3 bases outside the gene matches. The germline V gene encodes CDR1 DFQATT and CDR2 SNEGSKA (reference sequence). Unique molecular identifiers were present on the cDNA, and a universal primer site came from template switching. MiXCR was run by TCRdb on the 5' RACE reads, yielding one entry per CDR3 protein. The data hold fewer than 800,000 distinct CDR3 sequences, with less than 9% observed a single time. The same sample was also studied in work on yellow fever vaccine responses in identical twins. That source notes: Vaccine T cell responses of twins reportedly seemed partly convergent and partly personalized.

The receptor was derived from a woman aged 18-30 years in good health. Source material: PBMCs. The chain employs TRBV20-1 and TRBJ2-1; 10 nucleotides match TRBD2. CDR3 loop: CSARDGAGGSYNEQFF. The DNA of the CDR3 is TGCAGTGCTAGAGATGGAGCGGGGGGGTCCTACAATGAGCAGTTCTTC.